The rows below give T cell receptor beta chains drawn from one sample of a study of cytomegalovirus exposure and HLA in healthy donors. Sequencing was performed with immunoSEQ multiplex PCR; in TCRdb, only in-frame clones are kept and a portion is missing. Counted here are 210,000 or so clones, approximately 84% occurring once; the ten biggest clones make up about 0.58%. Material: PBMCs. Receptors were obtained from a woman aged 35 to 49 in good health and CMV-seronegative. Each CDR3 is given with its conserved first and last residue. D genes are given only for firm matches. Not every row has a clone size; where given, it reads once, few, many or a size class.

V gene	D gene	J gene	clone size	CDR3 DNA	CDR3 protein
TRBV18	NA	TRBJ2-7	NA	TGTGCCAGCTCACCAGGGGGACTCGAGCAGTACTTC	CASSPGGLEQYF
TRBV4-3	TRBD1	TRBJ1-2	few	TGCGCCAGCAGCCAAGCAGGGGGCAGTAAGGGCTACACCTTC	CASSQAGGSKGYTF
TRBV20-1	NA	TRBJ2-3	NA	TGCAGTGCTGGGGCCCTAGATACGCAGTATTTT	CSAGALDTQYF
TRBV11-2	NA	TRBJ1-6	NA	TGTGCCAGCAGCGGGGATATCAGGGTTAATTCACCCCTCCACTTT	CASSGDIRVNSPLHF
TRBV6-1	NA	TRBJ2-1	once	TGTGCCAGCAGGTTAGGGGTCGTCATTAATGAGCAGTTCTTC	CASRLGVVINEQFF
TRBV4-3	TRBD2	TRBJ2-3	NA	TGCGCCAGCAGCCAAGATAGAGCGTCTAGCGGGGGGGCAGAAGATACGCAGTATTTT	CASSQDRASSGGAEDTQYF
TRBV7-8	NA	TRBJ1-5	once	TGTGCCAGCAGCCCTTTGGACAGAAATCAGCCCCAGCATTTT	CASSPLDRNQPQHF
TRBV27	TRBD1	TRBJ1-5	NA	TGTGCCAGCAGTTTAGGGACAGGGGGAAGCAATCAGCCCCAGCATTTT	CASSLGTGGSNQPQHF
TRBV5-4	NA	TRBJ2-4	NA	TGTGCCAGCAGCTTGACCGGGGGTAAAAACATTCAGTACTTC	CASSLTGGKNIQYF
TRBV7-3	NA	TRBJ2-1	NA	TGTGCCAGCAGCCCCAGCTCCTACAATGAGCAGTTCTTC	CASSPSSYNEQFF
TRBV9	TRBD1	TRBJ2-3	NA	TGTGCCAGCAGCGTAGGGCTGGACAGGAGTCTGGATACGCAGTATTTT	CASSVGLDRSLDTQYF
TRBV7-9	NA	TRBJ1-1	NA	TGTGCCAGCAGCTTGACAGCCCCTCAGGACACTGAAGCTTTCTTT	CASSLTAPQDTEAFF
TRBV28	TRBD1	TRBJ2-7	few	TGTGCCAGCAGGGGACAGGGGATTATGGGCGAGCAGTACTTC	CASRGQGIMGEQYF
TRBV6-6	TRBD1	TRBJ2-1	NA	TGTGCCAGCAGTTACTTGGCGGGACAGGGCAATGAGCAGTTCTTC	CASSYLAGQGNEQFF
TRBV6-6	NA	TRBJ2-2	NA	TGTGCCAGCGGCCAGAACACCGGGGAGCTGTTTTTT	CASGQNTGELFF
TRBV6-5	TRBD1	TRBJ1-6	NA	TGTGCCAGCAGTTCACGGACAGGCCGGTCTAATTCACCCCTCCACTTT	CASSSRTGRSNSPLHF
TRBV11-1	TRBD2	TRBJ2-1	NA	TGTGCCAGCAGCCCCTCGAGGACTAGCGGGGGGTACAATGAGCAGTTCTTC	CASSPSRTSGGYNEQFF
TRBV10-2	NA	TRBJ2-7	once	TGCGCCAGCGTCGCGCCGGGAGCGAACGAGCAGTACTTC	CASVAPGANEQYF
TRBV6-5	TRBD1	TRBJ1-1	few	TGTGCCAGCACTCAGACAGGGGACAGGACTGAAGCTTTCTTT	CASTQTGDRTEAFF
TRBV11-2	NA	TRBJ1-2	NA	TGTGCCAGCAGTTCACAGGGAGCAGGGGACTATGGCTACACCTTC	CASSSQGAGDYGYTF
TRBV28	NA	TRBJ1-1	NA	TGTGCCAGCAGTTCCCCTTACACTGAAGCTTTCTTT	CASSSPYTEAFF
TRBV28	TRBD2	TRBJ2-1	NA	TGTGCCAGCAGTATTAGCGGGGCCCTATACAATGAGCAGTTCTTC	CASSISGALYNEQFF
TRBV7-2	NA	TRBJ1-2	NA	TGTGCCAGCAGCTTAGTTGTCAGGGTCGGCTACACCTTC	CASSLVVRVGYTF
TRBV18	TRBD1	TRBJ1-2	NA	TGTGCCAGCTCACCGGGACAGGGGGCGCCTGGCTACACCTTC	CASSPGQGAPGYTF
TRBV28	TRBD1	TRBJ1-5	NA	TGTGCCAGCAGTCCCCACCCATGGGACAGGGGGCATCAGCCCCAGCATTTT	CASSPHPWDRGHQPQHF
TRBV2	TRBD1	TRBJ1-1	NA	TGTGCCAGCGCGCCTCCGGGACAGTCGACTGAAGCTTTCTTT	CASAPPGQSTEAFF
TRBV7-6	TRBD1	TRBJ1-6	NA	TGTGCCAGCAGTCCCGACAGGGATTCTTCACCCCTCCACTTT	CASSPDRDSSPLHF
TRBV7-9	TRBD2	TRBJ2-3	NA	TGTGCCAGCAGCCCTAGGACCCGGGGGGCAGATACGCAGTATTTT	CASSPRTRGADTQYF
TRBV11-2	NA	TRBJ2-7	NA	TGTGCCAGCAGCTCGACAGGAGCCTACGAGCAGTACTTC	CASSSTGAYEQYF
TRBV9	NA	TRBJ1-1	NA	TGTGCCAGCACCTACAGTGCAATGAACACTGAAGCTTTCTTT	CASTYSAMNTEAFF